This TCR beta chain emerged from a study of shared clonotypes between healthy human individuals. Across the study: Every donor yielded three CD4 naive, three CD4 memory, two CD8 naive and one CD8 memory plate. Regarding the study as a whole: Genetic and exposure-history diversity was limited by the few donors. Between a handful of donors, naive CD4 clonotypes were shared at a level of about 5%.

On this clone itself: Its antigen remains unidentified.

Authors' processing steps: Junction-only immunoSEQ data arrived without quality scores, meaning filtering differed. The data were produced by immunoSEQ multiplex PCR, yet TCRdb's version contains in-frame clones alone and is incomplete. V and J calls and clone size are copied from that table; D and trimming were computed from the DNA. In the table there are fewer than 800,000 clones, about 91% of which are singletons. CD45RO negativity and positive selection for CCR7 defined naive CD8 cells, a population that excluded terminally differentiated effector memory CD45RA+ cells. The V gene lost 5 bases and the J gene lost 1 base, with 5 bases spanning the gap. Germline CDR1 reads SGHTA; CDR2 reads FQGNSA. The CDR3 consists of 12 residues.

The sample was naive CD8+ T cells sorted from blood. J is TRBJ1-1 and V is TRBV7-2; no clear D gene. The clonotype originates from a man in his thirties or forties in good health. The CDR3 DNA is TGTGCCAGCAGCCCACGGAACACTGAAGCTTTCTTT. The encoded protein is CASSPRNTEAFF.